This T cell receptor beta chain was found in a study of regulatory T cells in long-lasting Graves disease. General study findings and limits: Persistent Graves' disease cases displayed lower TCR diversity than newly diagnosed ones. The number of shared public clonotypes was higher in persistent patients (around 2,500) than new patients (966).

To make TCR beta libraries, researchers used iRepertoire HTBI primers and Arm-PCR of CDR3 regions. One entry per CDR3 protein results from TCRdb running MiXCR on the multiplex PCR reads. The profile covers 550,000 to 600,000 distinct CDR3 sequences, with about 16% appearing a single time and around 11% taken by the ten largest. Specified time point: newly diagnosed GD, antithyroid drugs for less than 3 months. Extracted PBMC RNA gave rise to the TCR library. Germline CDR1 is GTSNPN and CDR2 is SVGIG (reference sequence). J gave up 7 bases and V 3 bases, and 8 bases lay outside the gene matches. The length of the CDR3 is 13 residues. This clonotype was observed many times. Its target is unknown. These data were likewise used in another study, on T cells in Graves' hyperthyroidism and ophthalmopathy. That work states: Disease duration under 2 months; hyperthyroidism patients were aged 18 to 65. HTBI primers were used for first-round RT-PCR of the TCR CDR3.

Material: peripheral blood mononuclear cells (PBMCs), obtained at new diagnosis, from a patient treated with antithyroid drugs. The V gene is TRBV30, the J gene TRBJ1-2; 7 bases map to TRBD1. This receptor was obtained from a man aged 18 to 30 with Graves disease. Here the CDR3 reads CAWSPTGVGGYTF. The CDR3 DNA sequence: TGTGCCTGGAGCCCCACAGGGGTCGGTGGCTACACCTTC. The whole variable domain, remainder taken from reference TRBV30 and TRBJ1-2, is SQTIHQWPATLVQPVGSPLSLECTVEGTSNPNLYWYRQAAGRGLQLLFYSVGIGQISSEVPQNLSASRPQDRQFILSSKKLLLSDSGFYLCAWSPTGVGGYTFGSGTRLTVV.